This entry describes one TCR beta chain. The second PCR ran about 6 to 12 cycles with a sample-barcoded 5' primer and J-beta primers. Each cDNA molecule carried a tag from a template-switch adaptor that contained 12 random nucleotides. No fewer than 3 million CDR3-containing paired-end reads came from each sample. TCRdb called the 5' RACE reads again in MiXCR, with one record for every CDR3 protein. The sample holds about 730,000 distinct CDR3 sequences, 43% seen once. Isolated PBMCs totaled at least 7 million in each sample. The data originate from a study of blood T cells in healthy people across ages. J lost 3 bases, V lost 4 bases, and 10 bases had no gene match. CDR1 and CDR2 from the germline V gene are SQVTM and ANQGSEA. The CDR3 sequence is 16 residues long.

The specimen sequenced was blood. This TCR was recovered from a woman in her fifties or sixties in good health. This chain connects TRBV29-1 to TRBJ2-2, with TRBD2 identical over 8 bases. The CDR3 sequence is CSVVLFSAGDTGELFF. The DNA of the CDR3 is TGCAGCGTTGTATTATTTTCAGCGGGGGACACCGGGGAGCTGTTTTTT.